The 18 T cell receptor beta chains presented below share a single source sample, sequenced in a study of blood T cells in healthy people across ages (dated by TCRdb to about 2015). Libraries were constructed by 5' RACE. The instrument was an Illumina HiSeq 2500. The second PCR ran for roughly 7 to 11 cycles and used a J-beta primer mix along with a sample-barcoded 5' primer. TCRdb took the public reads, trimmed them with fastp at Q25, ran MiXCR for clone calling and kept in-frame beta chains. One record per CDR3 amino acid sequence lists the most common genes and DNA. Here the sample has about 1.1 million distinct CDR3 sequences; around two fifths occur a single time. The ten largest make up about an eighth of the sample. Sequenced sample: blood. These receptors were obtained from a man aged 18-30 years in good health.

The V gene is TRBV13, the J gene TRBJ1-1, with 7 bases lining up with TRBD1. The CDR3 totals 15 residues. Germline CDR1 PRHDT, CDR2 FYEKMQ (reference sequence). Trimming took 0 bases from V and 5 from J; bases not matched to a gene: 6. The CDR3 loop reads CASSLGEGAVTEAFF. Written as DNA, the CDR3 is TGTGCCAGCAGCTTAGGAGAGGGGGCCGTTACTGAAGCTTTCTTT.

Only a few counts were recorded for this clonotype. This rearrangement joins TRBV12-3 or TRBV12-4 to TRBJ2-1; 8 nucleotides match TRBD2. CDR3 length equals 15 residues. V shed 3 bases and J 6 bases; nucleotides not matched to a gene: 7. In DNA form, the CDR3 reads TGTGCCAGCAGTTTCGGGCGGGGGGATATCAATGAGCAGTTCTTC. This translates into CASSFGRGDINEQFF.

This clonotype has only a few counts. The rearrangement uses TRBV9 and TRBJ1-4; D is undetermined. Trimming removed 0 bases at V and 0 bases at J, with 3 bases between. This CDR3 contains 14 residues. Germline lookup yields CDR1 SGDLS and CDR2 YYNGEE. The CDR3 here is CASSVASTNEKLFF. CDR3 in DNA: TGTGCCAGCAGCGTAGCCTCAACTAATGAAAAACTGTTTTTT.

This clonotype was observed a handful of times. This sequence joins TRBV12-3 or TRBV12-4 and TRBJ2-7; D not certain. The J call is uncertain, as TRBJ2-5 better fits the DNA end. The CDR3 covers 15 residues. The CDR3, as DNA: TGTGCCAGCAGTTTAAGCCCAGGATGGGTAGAGACCCAGTACTTC. Its translation: CASSLSPGWVETQYF.

The rearrangement uses TRBV6-2 or TRBV6-3 and TRBJ2-1; no firm D call. CDR3 size: 11 residues. The germline CDR1 and CDR2 sequences are MNHEY and SVGEGT. V was pared by 2 bases and J by 7 bases, with 3 bases between. The CDR3 region has the DNA TGTGCCAGCAGTTACGCGAATGAGCAGTTCTTC. Amino acid sequence: CASSYANEQFF.

A few counts support this clonotype. This chain connects TRBV7-2 to TRBJ2-7, with D perhaps TRBD1 or TRBD2 (6 bases each). The germline V gene encodes CDR1 SGHTA and CDR2 FQGNSA. The CDR3 spans 15 residues. V dropped 1 base and J dropped 1 base, with 11 bases sitting between them. CDR3 sequence: CASSLGGDISYEQYF. In DNA, the CDR3 is TGTGCCAGCAGCTTAGGGGGGGACATATCCTACGAGCAGTACTTC.

This clonotype was seen ten or more times. The CDR3 sequence is CSATGDSGSYGYTF. In DNA form, the CDR3 reads TGCAGTGCGACCGGGGATTCGGGGTCCTATGGCTACACCTTC. This rearrangement joins TRBV20-1 to TRBJ1-2; unclear D gene. V was trimmed by 6 bases and J by 4 bases, leaving 18 bases between them. The CDR3 is 14 amino acids. CDR1 and CDR2 from the germline V gene are DFQATT and SNEGSKA (reference sequence).

This chain joins TRBV18 and TRBJ2-1; D gene uncertain. In germline, CDR1 is KGHSH, CDR2 LQKENI. V was pared by 1 base and J by 0 bases, with 7 bases between. The CDR3 covers 15 residues. The CDR3 DNA sequence: TGTGCCAGCTCACCACAGCAGAGCTCCTACAATGAGCAGTTCTTC. This encodes CASSPQQSSYNEQFF. Combining the CDR3 with reference TRBV18 and TRBJ2-1 gives the whole variable domain NAGVMQNPRHLVRRRGQEARLRCSPMKGHSHVYWYRQLPEEGLKFMVYLQKENIIDESGMPKERFSAEFPKEGPSILRIQQVVRGDSAAYFCASSPQQSSYNEQFFGPGTRLTVL.

This chain uses TRBV28 with TRBJ1-5, with a possible D match to TRBD1 (5 bases). Per the germline V gene, CDR1 is MDHEN and CDR2 is SYDVKM. V lost 5 bases and J 2 bases, leaving 10 bases between the germline ends. The CDR3 has 14 amino acids. The CDR3 DNA reads as TGTGCCAGCAGTATCAGGGCGGGCAATCAGCCCCAGCATTTT. Protein: CASSIRAGNQPQHF.

J is TRBJ2-7 and V is TRBV6-6; no definite D call. This CDR3 region has 13 residues. The germline CDR1 and CDR2 sequences are MNHNY and SVGAGI (reference sequence). V lost 2 bases and J lost 7, with 12 bases in between. Written as DNA, the CDR3 is TGTGCCAGCAGTTACGTCGCGGCGGTTGAGCAGTACTTC. Amino acid sequence: CASSYVAAVEQYF.

V gene TRBV29-1 combines with J gene TRBJ2-3, with 7 nucleotides matching TRBD1. The germline V gene encodes CDR1 SQVTM and CDR2 ANQGSEA. The length of the CDR3 is 14 residues. Trimming at V came to 4 bases and at J to 2 bases, leaving 6 bases not matched to a gene. As DNA, the CDR3 is TGCAGCGTTGGGATGGACAGGCCCACAGATACGCAGTATTTT. This sequence encodes CSVGMDRPTDTQYF.

The chain couples TRBV7-9 to TRBJ1-6, with D hard to call. The V gene lost 1 base and the J gene lost 0 bases, with 10 bases spanning the gap. CDR1 and CDR2 from the germline V gene are SEHNR and FQNEAQ (reference sequence). The CDR3 contains 17 residues. CDR3 DNA sequence: TGTGCCAGCAGCTTAGGGCCCCGATCCTCCTATAATTCACCCCTCCACTTT. Encoded protein: CASSLGPRSSYNSPLHF. The full variable domain, rest sourced from reference TRBV7-9 and TRBJ1-6, is DTGVSQNPRHKITKRGQNVTFRCDPISEHNRLYWYRQTLGQGPEFLTYFQNEAQLEKSRLLSDRFSAERPKGSFSTLEIQRTEQGDSAMYLCASSLGPRSSYNSPLHFGNGTRLTVT.

This chain uses TRBV15 with TRBJ2-3; no reliable D call. Between the trimmed V and J ends, which lost 3 bases and 3 bases, there was a span of 13 bases. CDR1 is LNHNV, CDR2 YYDKDF, per germline (reference sequence). This CDR3 has 15 residues. As DNA, the CDR3 is TGTGCCACCAGCAGTAAAGGTATGGATACAGATACGCAGTATTTT. This encodes CATSSKGMDTDTQYF.

CDR3 loop: CASSVGPYQPQHF. CDR3 nucleotides: TGTGCCAGCAGCGTAGGGCCATATCAGCCCCAGCATTTT. The rearrangement uses TRBV9 and TRBJ1-5; D is undetermined. The V end lost 0 bases, the J end lost 5 bases, and 6 bases lay between the germline ends. Germline V gives CDR1 SGDLS, CDR2 YYNGEE. This CDR3 is 13 amino acids long.

The chain employs TRBV12-3 or TRBV12-4 and TRBJ2-7, with D unresolved. V dropped 7 bases and J dropped 1 base, with 8 bases sitting between them. The CDR3 contains 12 residues. The CDR3: CASTAESYEQYF. CDR3 bases: TGTGCCAGCACGGCGGAGTCCTACGAGCAGTACTTC.

As regards this clonotype: No conserved phenylalanine or tryptophan is present at the end of the CDR3, so a read error is the likely explanation. The V and J genes are TRBV18 and TRBJ2-1; D gene ambiguous. Germline lookup yields CDR1 KGHSH and CDR2 LQKENI. V was pared by 0 bases and J by 5 bases, with 5 bases between. The CDR3 loop spans 13 amino acids. CDR3 loop: CASSPPGDNEQFL. As DNA, the CDR3 is TGTGCCAGCTCACCACCGGGTGACAATGAGCAGTTCTTA.

This sequence joins TRBV20-1 and TRBJ2-1; D might be TRBD2 (6 bases). CDR3 length: 12 amino acids. V shed 5 bases and J shed 4 bases, with 9 bases lying between them. Germline CDR1 is DFQATT and CDR2 is SNEGSKA (reference sequence). The CDR3 bases are TGCAGTGCTCGGGACTTATACAATGAGCAGTTCTTC. It encodes CSARDLYNEQFF.

This clonotype was seen a handful of times. The chain joins TRBV12-3 or TRBV12-4 to TRBJ2-4, with TRBD1 matching 7 bases. J gave up 3 bases and V 4 bases, and 6 bases lay outside the gene matches. This CDR3 spans 15 amino acids. For the CDR3, the DNA is TGTGCCAGCAGTTCCTGGGGACAGCTCAAAAACATTCAGTACTTC. It specifies CASSSWGQLKNIQYF.